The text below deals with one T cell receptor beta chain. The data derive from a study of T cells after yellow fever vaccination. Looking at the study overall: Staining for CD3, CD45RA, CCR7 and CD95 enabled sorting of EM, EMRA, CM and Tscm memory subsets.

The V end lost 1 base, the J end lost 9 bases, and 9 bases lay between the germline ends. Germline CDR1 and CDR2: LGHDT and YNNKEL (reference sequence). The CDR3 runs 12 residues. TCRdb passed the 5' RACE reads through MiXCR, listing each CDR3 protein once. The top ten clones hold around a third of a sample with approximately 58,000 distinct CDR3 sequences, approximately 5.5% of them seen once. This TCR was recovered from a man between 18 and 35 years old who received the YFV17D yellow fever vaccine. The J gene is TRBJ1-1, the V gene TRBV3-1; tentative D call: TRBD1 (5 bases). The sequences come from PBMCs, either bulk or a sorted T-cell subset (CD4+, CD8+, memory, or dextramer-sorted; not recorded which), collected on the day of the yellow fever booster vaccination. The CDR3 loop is CASSQGGHKAFF. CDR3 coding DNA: TGTGCCAGCAGCCAAGGGGGCCATAAAGCTTTCTTT.